This T cell receptor (beta chain) came from a study of Graves' ophthalmopathy and Graves' hyperthyroidism. V gave up 8 bases and J gave up 4 bases, with 12 bases separating them. Germline assignment: CDR1 MNHNS and CDR2 SASEGT. CDR3 length: 13 amino acids. Study results and limitations: Most expanded clonotypes from thyroid (those above 0.001 frequency) were also found in blood.

TCR beta CDR3 amplification used RNA transcripts. Amplification began with first-round RT-PCR using HTBI primers, then second-round multiplex PCR was performed. TCRdb re-analysed the multiplex PCR reads in MiXCR, keeping a single row per CDR3 protein. The data contain about 600,000 distinct CDR3 sequences, about 40% of them seen just once; the ten biggest clones take up around 4%. The hyperthyroidism patients had a new diagnosis of under 2 months' duration and were aged 18 to 65. Other autoimmune disease, uncontrolled infection, pregnancy and lactation led to exclusion. This clonotype has a count of ten or more. Its specificity is not known.

The TCR sequence derives from an adult man with Graves' hyperthyroidism. The source material was peripheral blood or thyroid tissue (not recorded which). The V gene is TRBV6-1, the J gene TRBJ1-3; perhaps TRBD1 as D (5 bases). In DNA, the CDR3 is TGTGCCAGCGAGGGGTTGGGCGGAAACACCATATATTTT. Translation gives CASEGLGGNTIYF.